The entry below gives a single T cell receptor (beta chain) sequence along with its context. The specificity of this receptor is unknown. Within one base of it there is no much larger clone, and no base qualities were kept. The data were taken from a study of T cell responses to AZD1222 COVID-19 vaccine (dated by TCRdb to about 2021). In terms of the full investigation: A total of about 240 trial participants underwent TCR sequencing, of whom around 200 received two doses of AZD1222 and around 26 received two doses of the MenACWY control vaccine. Enrollment into the trials was organized by age into subgroups of 18-55, 56-69 and 70-plus years, and those subgroups contained roughly 160, 29 and 62 TCR-sequenced participants, respectively.

According to the study, the label for this sample's time point signals: baseline before first vaccination. The treatment or condition label corresponds to: meningococcal conjugate vaccine given as trial control. The vaccinee samples were drawn from two UK trials, COV001 and COV002, one of which was a single-blind randomized controlled phase 2/3 trial testing AZD1222 (ChAdOx1 nCoV-19) in healthy adults. For TCRbeta chain sequencing, PBMC samples from trial participants were taken at day 0 and at day 28 after the second dose. The CDR3 regions of human TCRbeta chains were subjected to immunosequencing. The original pipeline was this. Repertoire TCRs were checked for matches against a reference library of SARS-CoV-2-specific TCRs that had been generated using the MIRA antigen-specificity platform. Breadth was defined as the fraction of unique TCRs that were SARS-CoV-2-associated, and depth was defined as the fraction of total T cells that were SARS-CoV-2-associated. Using the MIRA data, each spike-specific TCR was mapped to the spike region that the TCR reacts to and placed in a CD4 or CD8 class. Log10-transformed breadth and depth values were compared by one-way ANOVA with Sidak's multiple comparisons tests. As stored in TCRdb, this immuneACCESS dataset retains in-frame rearrangements with V and J assigned. A fraction of the clones does not appear; measured against another copy, unresolved V genes explain less than half of the discrepancy, and the remainder lacks a known reason. The V and J calls and clone size are taken from that table; D and trimming were inferred from the DNA. The sample table lists 120,000 to 150,000 clones, approximately 85% of them with a count of one. About 3.8% of the sample is taken by the ten largest.

The germline V gene yields SGHDT for CDR1 and YYEEEE for CDR2. Including cysteine and phenylalanine, the CDR3 has 11 amino acids. The only DNA kept is the CDR3, 33 bases in frame from the first base. V is clipped by 4 bases and J by 11 bases, and the sequence between their germline boundaries is 12 bases long. General study outcomes and caveats: Reportedly, almost half of the unique spike-specific TCRs recognized epitopes lying outside the regions that are mutated in the B.1.351 and B.1.1.7 variants. Participants were mostly white British, with more females than males. The authors suggested clonal diversity may have been underestimated. A significant rise in spike-specific TCR breadth and depth was observed after two AZD1222 doses relative to day 0 and relative to MenACWY recipients. CD4 TCRs associated with the vaccine covered the entire spike protein, and the dominant responses were in regions 160-218 and 743-854. Conclusions about previously exposed vaccinees are limited, since just 6 or 7 AZD1222 recipients were seropositive for SARS-CoV-2 at baseline. Because no day 14 peak-response samples were available, the repertoires could be characterized only after the peak T cell response. In the small 56-69-year group, the increase in depth fell short of significance, most likely because of low power.

Sequences were derived from peripheral blood, sampled on day 0 of MenACWY control vaccination. The sequence links TRBV5-6 to TRBJ1-1; the D gene remains uncertain. This sequence originates from an adult in good health. The CDR3 corresponds to CASSRPGDAFF. The DNA sequence follows: TGTGCCAGCAGCCGCCCGGGAGACGCTTTCTTT.